This T cell receptor beta chain was observed in a study of CD8 T cells in Susac syndrome. Study-level results: The authors acknowledged that their TCR sequencing and HLA analysis involved a relatively small number of individuals.

The CDR3 sequence is 12 residues long. The germline V and J ends were trimmed by 4 bases and 0 bases, with 7 bases remaining between them. Germline V gives CDR1 SQVTM, CDR2 ANQGSEA. The RNA, about 0.45 to 1 ug, was put through reverse transcription using random hexamers. The method of amplification for TCR beta CDR3 was immunoSEQ multiplex PCR, covering 54 Vbeta and 13 Jbeta. MiXCR, applied by TCRdb to the immunoSEQ multiplex PCR reads, yields one record per CDR3 protein. The data show some 200,000 distinct CDR3 sequences, around 93% seen once. About this clonotype itself: Its cognate antigen is unknown.

TEMRA cells were FACS-enriched, while CD8+ and CD4+ T cells were negatively isolated. The origin of this receptor is a human donor with Susac syndrome. The V and J genes are TRBV29-1 and TRBJ2-7; D not resolved. The specimen was CD8+ T cells from PBMCs. Here the CDR3 reads CSVGGSSYEQYF. The CDR3 DNA follows: TGCAGCGTTGGAGGAAGCTCCTACGAGCAGTACTTC.